Listed below are T cell receptor beta chains from one sample, sequenced in a study of early T cells in non-severe SARS-CoV-2 infection. From the 5' RACE reads, TCRdb called clonotypes with MiXCR, one entry per CDR3 protein. This sample has some 87,000 distinct CDR3 sequences, with roughly an eighth found just once. Sequencing used whole blood. Every receptor here comes from an adult who was a healthcare worker with PCR-confirmed SARS-CoV-2 infection or an uninfected control (not recorded which). CDR3s include the opening cysteine and the closing phenylalanine or tryptophan. The order of the fields is J gene, V gene, D gene, clone size, CDR3 DNA, CDR3 protein. A D gene is named only where the DNA matches it firmly. A row's size may be missing; if present it is once, few, many or a size class.

>TRBJ1-1|TRBV18|NA|many
TGTGCCAGCTCACCATCTATGCTGAACACTGAAGCTTTCTTT
CASSPSMLNTEAFF
>TRBJ2-3|TRBV12-3/TRBV12-4|NA|many
TGTGCCAGCAGTTCACAGGGACCCACAGATACGCAGTATTTT
CASSSQGPTDTQYF
>TRBJ2-3|TRBV7-2|TRBD2|few
TGTGCCAGCAGCTTGCTTGGGACTAGCGTAAGAGATACGCAGTATTTT
CASSLLGTSVRDTQYF
>TRBJ2-6|TRBV5-1|TRBD1|NA
TGCGCCAGCAGCCGATTAGACAGGGTCGGGGCCAACGTCCTGACTTTC
CASSRLDRVGANVLTF
>TRBJ1-1|TRBV3-1|TRBD1|many
TGTGCCAGCAGCCGTCGGGACAGGGTAGGAGCTTTCTTT
CASSRRDRVGAFF
>TRBJ2-1|TRBV12-3/TRBV12-4|NA|many
TGTGCCAGCAGTTTAGGGGGGGTAACGGCGGCCCTCTACAATGAGCAGTTCTTC
CASSLGGVTAALYNEQFF
>TRBJ1-4|TRBV9|NA|many
TGTGCCAGCAGCGCCTCTTTGACAGGACGAGAAGGAAAACTGTTTTTT
CASSASLTGREGKLFF
>TRBJ2-3|TRBV3-1|TRBD2|many
TGTGCCAGCAGCCAGGACCGGCGGGAGGCAGATACGCAGTATTTT
CASSQDRREADTQYF
>TRBJ1-5|TRBV20-1|NA|few
TGCAGTGCTAGTAAGTCGGACAGTAGCAATCAGCCCCAGCATTTT
CSASKSDSSNQPQHF
>TRBJ2-7|TRBV10-3|NA|many
TGTGCCATCAGTTACCAGGGGGGGACCTACGAGCAGTACTTC
CAISYQGGTYEQYF
>TRBJ2-2|TRBV30|NA|NA
TGTGCCTGGAAAGGGAACACCGGGGAGCTGTTTTTT
CAWKGNTGELFF
>TRBJ1-3|TRBV29-1|NA|NA
TGCAGCGTTAATGGGGGAAACACCATATATTTT
CSVNGGNTIYF
>TRBJ2-1|TRBV11-2|NA|NA
TGTGCCAGCAGCTCCCTCCGCGGCCCGATAGACAATGAGCAGTTCTTC
CASSSLRGPIDNEQFF
>TRBJ1-2|TRBV7-2|TRBD1|many
TGTGCCAGCAGCTACAGACAGGGGAACTATGGCTACACCTTC
CASSYRQGNYGYTF
>TRBJ2-1|TRBV10-3|NA|NA
TGTGCCATCAGTGGACTTAACAATGAGCAGTTCTTC
CAISGLNNEQFF
>TRBJ2-2|TRBV7-6|NA|many
TGTGCCAGCAGCTCCCTGTCCGGGGCTTTACCCGGGGAGCTGTTTTTT
CASSSLSGALPGELFF
>TRBJ1-6|TRBV7-9|NA|NA
TGTGCCAGCAGCTTCAAAAGCGACGGACAGCGGGGGTCACCCCTCCACTTT
CASSFKSDGQRGSPLHF
>TRBJ1-5|TRBV7-2|TRBD1|once
TGTGCCAGCAGCTCCCAGGGGGGTCAGCCCCAGCATTTT
CASSSQGGQPQHF
>TRBJ2-7|TRBV4-1|TRBD2|many
TGCGCCAGCAGCCAAGATGAATGGGCAACCGGGAGGGACGAGCAGTACTTC
CASSQDEWATGRDEQYF
>TRBJ2-5|TRBV7-2|TRBD1|many
TGTGCCAGCGTTAACAGGGGGCGAAAGGAAGAGACCCAGTACTTC
CASVNRGRKEETQYF
>TRBJ1-6|TRBV7-6|NA|NA
TGTGCCAGCAGTGCCCTGGGGTCACCCCTCCACTTT
CASSALGSPLHF
>TRBJ2-3|TRBV10-2|NA|many
TGCGCCAGCAGTGAGTCGTTTAAGGTCACAGATACGCAGTATTTT
CASSESFKVTDTQYF
>TRBJ2-2|TRBV7-8|NA|few
TGTGCCAGCAGGGAACCGGGGGCCAACACCGGGGAGCTGTTTTTT
CASREPGANTGELFF
>TRBJ2-5|TRBV6-1|TRBD1|many
TGTGCCAGCACCCGGGACAGTCAAGAGACCCAGTACTTC
CASTRDSQETQYF
>TRBJ2-7|TRBV5-4|NA|few
TGTGCCAGCAGCTTGGCGCCAGGGGTGTCCTACGAGCAGTACTTC
CASSLAPGVSYEQYF
>TRBJ2-1|TRBV15|NA|many
TGTGCCACGGGAGCGGACGGGAAGCTCTTC
CATGADGKLF
>TRBJ2-5|TRBV12-3/TRBV12-4|NA|many
TGTGCCAGCAGTTTAGAGCCCTCACTAGGCTCGAGCCAAGAGACCCAGTACTTC
CASSLEPSLGSSQETQYF
>TRBJ2-1|TRBV15|TRBD1|many
TGTGCCACCAGCAGAGAAACAGGGGGCAGCGATGAGCAGTTCTTC
CATSRETGGSDEQFF
>TRBJ2-1|TRBV7-2|TRBD2|few
TGTGCCAGCAGCTCCCCACGGGGGGGTGAGCAGTTCTTC
CASSSPRGGEQFF
>TRBJ2-3|TRBV12-3/TRBV12-4|NA|NA
TGTGCCAGCAGTTTCGGCGGCGGGGAAGCAGATACGCAGTATTTT
CASSFGGGEADTQYF
>TRBJ1-1|TRBV5-6|TRBD1|many
TGTGCCAGCAGCTTGGTAGGGCGGGGACAGGGGCTCAATGAAGCTTTCTTT
CASSLVGRGQGLNEAFF
>TRBJ2-3|TRBV20-1|TRBD2|few
TGCAGTGCTAGAGATCTAGCGCTAGCGGGGAGGGATACGCAGTATTTT
CSARDLALAGRDTQYF
>TRBJ1-6|TRBV20-1|NA|many
TGCAGTGCTAGACCCCCGGGCCCTGATAATTCACCCCTCCACTTT
CSARPPGPDNSPLHF
>TRBJ2-3|TRBV11-2|TRBD2|few
TGTGCCAGCAGCAAGGAGCGGGGGGCGATTACGCAGTATTTT
CASSKERGAITQYF
>TRBJ1-2|TRBV19|TRBD1|few
TGTGCCAGTAGAGGACAGGGACCCTATGGCTACACCTTC
CASRGQGPYGYTF
>TRBJ2-5|TRBV12-3/TRBV12-4|NA|few
TGTGCCAGCAGTAGGGGGGGAGGGGTACAAGAGACCCAGTACTTC
CASSRGGGVQETQYF
>TRBJ2-3|TRBV18|TRBD1|many
TGTGCCAGCGCAAAGGACAGGACCTACACAGATACGCAGTATTTT
CASAKDRTYTDTQYF
>TRBJ1-4|TRBV7-9|NA|once
TGTGCCAGCAGCTCGCATGGGGGAAATGAAAAACTGTTTTTT
CASSSHGGNEKLFF
>TRBJ2-5|TRBV9|NA|many
TGTTTTCGGCGGACCCAGTACTTC
CFRRTQYF
>TRBJ2-1|TRBV29-1|NA|NA
TGCAGCGTTGAAGATAGGACAGCTTACAATGAGCAGTTCTTC
CSVEDRTAYNEQFF
>TRBJ2-3|TRBV6-6|TRBD2|few
TGTGCCAGCAGTTACTCGGCTAGCGGGGGCACAGATACGCAGTATTTT
CASSYSASGGTDTQYF
>TRBJ2-3|TRBV29-1|TRBD1|NA
TGCAGCTCCGAGGATCGGACAGGTTCGGATACGCAGTATTTT
CSSEDRTGSDTQYF
>TRBJ1-5|TRBV10-3|NA|NA
TGTGCCATCAGTCGGAACAATCAGCCCCAGCATTTT
CAISRNNQPQHF
>TRBJ2-5|TRBV11-2|NA|NA
TGTGCCAGCAGCTTAGACAGGGTTCAAGAGACCCAGTACTTC
CASSLDRVQETQYF
>TRBJ2-3|TRBV24-1|NA|few
TGTGCCACCAGTGATCGGGGTGGAGGGGCGCTAGATACGCAGTATTTT
CATSDRGGGALDTQYF
>TRBJ1-5|TRBV20-1|NA|few
TGCAGTGCTAGGGGGAGCGGCAATCAGCCCCAGCATTTT
CSARGSGNQPQHF
>TRBJ2-3|TRBV7-2|NA|NA
TGTGCCAGCAGCTTAGAGAGATCCGATACGCAGTATTTT
CASSLERSDTQYF
>TRBJ2-1|TRBV5-1|NA|NA
TGCGCCAGCAGCTTGTTTTCAGGGGGGGATGAGCAGTTCTTC
CASSLFSGGDEQFF
>TRBJ1-1|TRBV20-1|NA|many
TGCAGTGCCGAAAGACAGCGGATGAACACTGAAGCTTTCTTT
CSAERQRMNTEAFF
>TRBJ2-7|TRBV20-1|NA|few
TGCAGTGCTAGACCCCACGAGCGATCTTACGAGCAGTACTTC
CSARPHERSYEQYF
>TRBJ2-2|TRBV11-1|NA|NA
TGTGCCAGCAGCTCCAAAAGTCCCACCGGGGAGCTGTTTTTT
CASSSKSPTGELFF
>TRBJ2-5|TRBV18|NA|many
TGTGCCAGCTCACCATTATCCGAGACCCAGTACTTC
CASSPLSETQYF
>TRBJ2-7|TRBV20-1|TRBD2|NA
TGCAGTGCTATGAGGACTAGCGAGAAACCCTACGAGCAGTACTTC
CSAMRTSEKPYEQYF
>TRBJ2-7|TRBV3-1|NA|many
TGTGCCAGCAGCCGAGACAGGAGCGAGCAGTACTTC
CASSRDRSEQYF
>TRBJ2-7|TRBV7-8|TRBD2|NA
TGTGCCAGCAGCTTAGCTCGCGGACTAGCGGGGGGACCCTCCTACGAGCAGTACTTC
CASSLARGLAGGPSYEQYF
>TRBJ2-7|TRBV6-5|TRBD2|NA
TGTGCCAGCAGTTACTCCAGTCCAGCGGGGGGCTACGAGCAGTACTTC
CASSYSSPAGGYEQYF
>TRBJ1-2|TRBV20-1|NA|NA
TGCAGTGCTGTGGTTGGGGGTGGCTACACCTTC
CSAVVGGGYTF
>TRBJ2-2|TRBV30|TRBD2|NA
TGTGGACTGGGCCGCGAGCGGGGGGGCCTGACCGGGGAGCTGTTTTTT
CGLGRERGGLTGELFF